Sequencing of this T cell receptor beta chain was carried out in a study of OX40 agonist ivuxolimab in advanced cancers. With respect to the entire study: Ivuxolimab, which targeted the costimulatory receptor OX40 (CD134), was an agonistic, fully human IgG2 monoclonal antibody. The point of sequencing TCRbeta in the periphery was to test whether ivuxolimab changed TCR sequence diversity and drove clonal T-cell expansion. Patients were allowed to have had prior anti-PD-1, anti-PD-L1 or anti-CTLA-4 therapy, and around two fifths of the dose-escalation patients had been treated with checkpoint inhibitors. Of the roughly 51 dose-escalation patients, hepatocellular carcinoma was present in roughly 19, melanoma in some 15, renal cell carcinoma in 9 and head and neck cancer in 9. In the dose-escalation cohort, nearly 85% of patients were male, and the mean age was 60 years with a range of roughly 20 to 79. Three dose-escalation patients achieved partial responses, one with hepatocellular carcinoma and two with cutaneous melanoma. The paper covers the monotherapy dose-escalation part of the phase I ivuxolimab trial, which included N ≈ 50 patients. Intravenous ivuxolimab was administered to patients every 2 weeks at six dose levels: 0.01, 0.1, 0.3, 1.5, 3 and 10 mg/kg.

Genomic DNA was extracted from sorted cells for sequencing of the TCRbeta CDR3 region. TCRbeta CDR3 regions were sequenced using the immunoSEQ Assay. What TCRdb holds here is the immuneACCESS table cut down to in-frame rearrangements. Part of the clones is not present; checked against another copy, under half of the missing clones reflect an unresolved V gene, and the others are unexplained. This sample holds approximately 100,000 clones; 80% to 90% were observed only once. The biggest ten clones account for just under 0.8% of the sample. The trial excluded patients who had a history of autoimmune disease or were on systemic immunosuppression. Peripheral blood for TCR sequencing was collected from all dose cohorts at baseline, on cycle 4 day 1, and on cycle 7 day 1. Samples came from an open-label, multicenter, first-in-human phase I dose-escalation trial of ivuxolimab. Adults with locally advanced or metastatic melanoma, renal cell carcinoma, hepatocellular carcinoma or head and neck squamous cell carcinoma were enrolled in the trial. Before TCR sequencing, CD4+ T cells and CD8+ T cells from peripheral blood were sorted into separate populations.

Trimming removed 0 bases from V and 5 bases from J, leaving 17 bases between the germline ends. The cysteine opens and the phenylalanine closes a CDR3 of 17 amino acids. The kept DNA is CDR3 alone, 51 bases in frame from the first base. Per the germline V gene, SGHTS is the CDR1 and YDEGEE is the CDR2. Study-wide conclusions, independent of this receptor: Low levels of normalized T-cell clonal expansion were also seen in some patients who did not respond. The antigen specificity of the clonally expanded peripheral T cells was not determined. In the 0.1-3.0 mg/kg groups, partial responders were among the patients with the lowest normalized peripheral clonal expansion, particularly in CD8+ T cells. At doses from 0.1 to 3.0 mg/kg, clonal expansion was seen in both CD4+ and CD8+ blood T cells between baseline and week 6. After ivuxolimab, more expanded clones were found on average in CD8+ T cells than in CD4+ T cells.

About this clone itself: The clone's antigen remains unknown. Base qualities are not at hand, and no much larger clone is one base apart.

The chain uses TRBV5-8 and TRBJ1-4; the D gene remains uncertain. The source was CD4+ or CD8+ T cells sorted from blood, collected in a trial of the OX40 agonist ivuxolimab. This sequence originates from an adult with an advanced solid tumor such as melanoma, head and neck, liver or kidney cancer. The CDR3 protein: CASSLGATANLNEKLFF. Read as DNA, the sequence is TGTGCCAGCAGCTTGGGGGCGACTGCGAACCTCAATGAAAAACTGTTTTTT.